This T cell receptor (beta chain) appears in the sequencing data of a study of identical twins. Study-wide results and limits: The presence of invariant MAIT and iNKT cells could partly confound analyses of zero-insertion sequences. There were fewer insertions in abundant cord blood beta clonotypes, but memory repertoires showed no such pattern.

Of note for this clonotype: Its matching antigen is unknown.

cDNA molecules carried unique molecular identifiers, and template switching added a universal primer site. TCRdb fed the 5' RACE reads into MiXCR, producing one record per CDR3 protein. The sample shows approximately 280,000 distinct CDR3 sequences, more than 6.5% of them seen only once. The CDR3 is 14 amino acids. Germline V CDR1 and CDR2: SGHRS, YFSETQ. V lost 0 bases and J 2 bases, leaving 7 bases between the germline ends. These data also formed part of another study, on yellow fever vaccine responses in identical twins.

The source material was memory (CD45RO+) T cells sorted from blood. This chain joins TRBV5-1 and TRBJ2-3; the D is unclear. This receptor was identified in a young woman in good health. CDR3 in DNA: TGCGCCAGCAGCTTGGGAGATGTCACAGATACGCAGTATTTT. This encodes CASSLGDVTDTQYF.